Presented here are 20 T cell receptor beta chains from one specimen sequenced in a study of sequential checkpoint blockade in melanoma. TCRdb keeps only in-frame clones here, not all; method: immunoSEQ multiplex PCR. The sample records several hundred clones, roughly 26% being singletons. Treatment of the sample: randomized to nivolumab then ipilimumab (arm A) or the reverse (arm B). Sequencing used tumor tissue (inferred from file names), obtained from a patient given nivolumab and ipilimumab in sequence. These receptor sequences come from a human donor with melanoma.

This clone was observed a handful of times. The genes are TRBV9 and TRBJ2-2; 7 nucleotides agree with TRBD1. The V and J ends lost 4 bases and 0 bases, in that order; junction bases with no gene match: 12. Germline V gene sequence: CDR1 SGDLS, CDR2 YYNGEE. CDR3 length: 18 amino acids. The DNA for the CDR3 is TGTGCCAGCAGCTTACGACGAACCGGGACAGCGAACACCGGGGAGCTGTTTTTT. Translating gives CASSLRRTGTANTGELFF.

This clone is medium-sized in the sample. The chain uses TRBV11-3 and TRBJ2-3; 8 nucleotides agree with TRBD2. Germline trimming cut 5 bases from V and 2 bases from J; bases unmatched to any gene: 12. Per germline, CDR1 SGHNT and CDR2 YENEEA. The CDR3 contains 17 residues. The CDR3 DNA is TGTGCCAGCAGCAGGTTCGGGGGGGCCCTGAACACAGATACGCAGTATTTT. It is translated as CASSRFGGALNTDTQYF.

V is TRBV18 and J is TRBJ2-7; 15 bases map to TRBD2. J gave up 12 bases and V 3 bases, and 6 bases lay outside the gene matches. CDR1 KGHSH and CDR2 LQKENI come from the germline V gene. This CDR3 region has 14 residues. The CDR3 protein is CASSPGLAGGGVYF. The DNA of the CDR3 is TGTGCCAGCTCACCCGGACTAGCGGGGGGGGGAGTGTACTTC.

The chain combines TRBV5-1 with TRBJ2-7; D possibly corresponds to TRBD1 (5 bases). The CDR3 is 14 amino acids. V was pared by 5 bases and J by 2 bases, with 14 bases between. Germline-derived CDR1 and CDR2 are SGHRS and YFSETQ. CDR3 loop: CASRFRADPYEQYF. DNA of the CDR3: TGCGCCAGCAGGTTCAGGGCTGACCCCTACGAGCAGTACTTC.

This clone was observed a single time. This chain connects TRBV10-2 to TRBJ2-2; no definite D call. Looked up from germline, CDR1 is WSHSY and CDR2 is SAAADI. CDR3 length: 15 amino acids. V was shortened by 0 bases and J by 1 base, with 6 bases between the two germline ends. DNA for the CDR3: TGCGCCAGCAGTGAGTCGAAATGGAACACCGGGGAGCTGTTTTTT. It is translated as CASSESKWNTGELFF.

By share of the sample, this clone is large. V is TRBV6-8 and J is TRBJ1-1; the D is unclear. The V end lost 8 bases, the J end lost 1 base, and 8 bases lay between the germline ends. This CDR3 contains 12 residues. Per the germline V gene, CDR1 is MNHGY and CDR2 is SAAAGT. As DNA, the CDR3 is TGTGCCAGCGGGAATAGGAACACTGAAGCTTTCTTT. Translated: CASGNRNTEAFF.

This clone showed up just once. The V call is TRBV19, the J call TRBJ2-1; D may be TRBD1 (6 bases). The length of the CDR3 is 16 residues. Germline V gene data show CDR1 as LNHDA and CDR2 as SQIVND (reference sequence). Trimming removed 6 bases at V and 2 bases at J, with 17 bases between. The CDR3, as DNA: TGTGCCAGTAGGGCCGGACAGTTACAAACCTACAATGAGCAGTTCTTC. It yields the protein CASRAGQLQTYNEQFF. Complete variable domain (other parts from reference TRBV19 and TRBJ2-1): DGGITQSPKYLFRKEGQNVTLSCEQNLNHDAMYWYRQDPGQGLRLIYYSQIVNDFQKGDIAEGYSVSREKKESFPLTVTSAQKNPTAFYLCASRAGQLQTYNEQFFGPGTRLTVL.

The chain has TRBV29-1 and TRBJ1-2, with TRBD1 identical over 9 bases. V was clipped by 3 bases and J by 4 bases; unmatched bases: 3. The CDR3 is made up of 13 amino acids. Looked up from germline, CDR1 is SQVTM and CDR2 is ANQGSEA. As DNA, the CDR3 is TGCAGCGTTGAGGAGGGACAGGGCTATGGCTACACCTTC. As protein: CSVEEGQGYGYTF.

A word on this clone: At one boundary the junction diverges from the germline segment, which might be a read error. The V gene is TRBV6-8, the J gene TRBJ2-7; D ambiguous. CDR1 is MNHGY, CDR2 SAAAGT, per germline. The CDR3 extends over 13 amino acids. In DNA, the CDR3 is TGTGCCATCAGTCCCGGGCACTCCTACGAGCAGTACTTC. This translates into CAISPGHSYEQYF.

This chain links TRBV6-8 with TRBJ1-1; D is unresolved. Germline loops: CDR1 MNHGY, CDR2 SAAAGT. V lost 6 bases and J 2 bases, leaving 13 bases between the germline ends. The CDR3 runs 14 residues. The CDR3, as DNA: TGTGCCAGCAGCCGTGCGGTAGATAACACTGAAGCTTTCTTT. This translates into CASSRAVDNTEAFF.

CDR3 sequence (DNA): TGTGCCAGCAGCTTGTTGTCCCACGGGTCTAGCGAGCAGTACTTC. This codes for CASSLLSHGSSEQYF. V gene TRBV11-3 combines with J gene TRBJ2-7, with D unresolved. This CDR3 is 15 amino acids long. The germline V gene has CDR1 SGHNT and CDR2 YENEEA. V lost 3 bases and J lost 6, with 18 bases in between.

In its sample, this clone ranks as large (0.1 to 1%). The chain's CDR3 is CASSFVGATNEKLFF. CDR3 DNA sequence: TGTGCCAGCAGTTTCGTGGGTGCAACTAATGAAAAACTGTTTTTT. The chain has TRBV28 and TRBJ1-4; D is undetermined. CDR3 size: 15 residues. The ends were cut back, 3 bases at V and 0 bases at J, with 8 bases in the middle. Germline lookup yields CDR1 MDHEN and CDR2 SYDVKM.

This clone appeared once. The gene calls are TRBV30 and TRBJ2-3; TRBD1 might be the D (7 bases). Germline V gives CDR1 GTSNPN, CDR2 SVGIG (reference sequence). V lost 3 bases to trimming and J lost 6 bases, with 16 bases between them. The CDR3 is 14 residues long. This CDR3 is CAWSHQGGGDTQYF. CDR3 sequence (DNA): TGTGCCTGGAGCCACCAGGGGGGAGGCGATACGCAGTATTTT.

V is TRBV5-1 and J is TRBJ2-1; 8 nucleotides match TRBD2. CDR1 and CDR2 from the germline V gene are SGHRS and YFSETQ. CDR3 length equals 16 residues. V gave up 4 bases and J gave up 6 bases; unmatched junction bases: 12. CDR3 bases: TGCGCCAGCAGCCCTCGGGCGGCGGGGGGTCCCAATGAGCAGTTCTTC. It yields the protein CASSPRAAGGPNEQFF.

The sample holds a few counts of this clone. The chain couples TRBV9 to TRBJ1-3; tentative D call: TRBD1 (6 bases). Trimming left V 4 bases short and J 0 bases short, with 11 bases between. The germline V gene encodes CDR1 SGDLS and CDR2 YYNGEE. The CDR3 totals 15 residues. The CDR3 DNA sequence: TGTGCCAGCAGCCCCGGGACATACTCTGGAAACACCATATATTTT. Translated, it gives CASSPGTYSGNTIYF.

The V gene is TRBV10-2, the J gene TRBJ1-5; D gene unclear. The CDR3 sequence is 14 residues long. Germline CDR1 reads WSHSY; CDR2 reads SAAADI. Deletions cut 4 bases from V and 0 bases from J, with 7 bases between. The CDR3 loop is CASSASISNQPQHF. DNA of the CDR3: TGCGCCAGCAGTGCGAGTATTAGCAATCAGCCCCAGCATTTT.

This clone is medium-sized (0.01 to 0.1%) within its sample. This chain links TRBV11-3 with TRBJ2-3; D is possibly TRBD2 (6 bases). The V end was cut by 8 bases, the J end by 7 bases, with 22 bases between. The CDR3 is 15 residues long. The V gene's germline CDR1 is SGHNT and CDR2 YENEEA. CDR3 sequence reads: CASRAQGGGMNTQYF. CDR3 sequence (DNA): TGTGCCAGCCGAGCCCAGGGTGGGGGGATGAATACGCAGTATTTT. Supplemented by reference TRBV11-3 and TRBJ2-3, the full variable domain reads EAGVVQSPRYKIIEKKQPVAFWCNPISGHNTLYWYLQNLGQGPELLIRYENEEAVDDSQLPKDRFSAERLKGVDSTLKIQPAELGDSAVYLCASRAQGGGMNTQYFGPGTRLTVL.

This chain joins TRBV14 and TRBJ2-1; D might be TRBD1 (6 bases). This CDR3 comprises 19 residues. V was trimmed by 5 bases and J by 11 bases, leaving 34 bases between them. The V gene's germline CDR1 is SGHDN and CDR2 FVKESK. In DNA, the CDR3 is TGTGCCAGCAGCTCCGGACAGAGAGGTCCATGGGCCCCCAGCCACAAGCAGTTCTTC. Protein: CASSSGQRGPWAPSHKQFF. Full variable domain (remainder filled in from reference TRBV14 and TRBJ2-1): EAGVTQFPSHSVIEKGQTVTLRCDPISGHDNLYWYRRVMGKEIKFLLHFVKESKQDESGMPNNRFLAERTGGTYSTLKVQPAELEDSGVYFCASSSGQRGPWAPSHKQFFGPGTRLTVL.

This clone was counted a few times. The rearrangement uses TRBV11-3 and TRBJ2-3; weak D call: TRBD2 (6 bases). CDR1 is SGHNT and CDR2 is YENEEA in the germline V gene. This CDR3 region has 15 residues. V shed 3 bases and J shed 7 bases, with 17 bases lying between them. The CDR3 is CASSLGPPGRNTQYF. As DNA, the CDR3 is TGTGCCAGCAGCTTGGGACCGCCGGGGAGGAATACGCAGTATTTT.

This clone was seen a few times. The J gene is TRBJ2-7, the V gene TRBV28, with D unresolved. Deletions cut 3 bases from V and 4 bases from J, with 16 bases between. Germline V CDR1 and CDR2: MDHEN, SYDVKM. The CDR3 covers 15 residues. CDR3 protein: CASSFMTALWYEQYF. As DNA, the CDR3 is TGTGCCAGCAGTTTCATGACGGCACTTTGGTACGAGCAGTACTTC.